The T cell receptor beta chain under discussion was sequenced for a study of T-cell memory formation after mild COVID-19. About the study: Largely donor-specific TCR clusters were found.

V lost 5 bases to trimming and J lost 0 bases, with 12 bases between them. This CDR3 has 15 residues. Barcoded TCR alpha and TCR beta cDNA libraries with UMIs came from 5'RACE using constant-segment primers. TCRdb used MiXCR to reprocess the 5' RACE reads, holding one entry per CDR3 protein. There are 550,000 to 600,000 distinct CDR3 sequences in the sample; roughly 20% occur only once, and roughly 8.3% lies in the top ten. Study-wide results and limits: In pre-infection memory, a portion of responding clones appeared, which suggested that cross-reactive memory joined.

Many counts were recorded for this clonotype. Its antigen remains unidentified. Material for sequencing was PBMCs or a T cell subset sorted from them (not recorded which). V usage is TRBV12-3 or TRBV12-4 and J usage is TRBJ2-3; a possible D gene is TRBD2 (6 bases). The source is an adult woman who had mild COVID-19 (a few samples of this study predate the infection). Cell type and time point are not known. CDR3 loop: CASSRRRGSTDTQYF. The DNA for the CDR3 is TGTGCCAGCAGTCGACGGCGGGGCAGCACAGATACGCAGTATTTT.